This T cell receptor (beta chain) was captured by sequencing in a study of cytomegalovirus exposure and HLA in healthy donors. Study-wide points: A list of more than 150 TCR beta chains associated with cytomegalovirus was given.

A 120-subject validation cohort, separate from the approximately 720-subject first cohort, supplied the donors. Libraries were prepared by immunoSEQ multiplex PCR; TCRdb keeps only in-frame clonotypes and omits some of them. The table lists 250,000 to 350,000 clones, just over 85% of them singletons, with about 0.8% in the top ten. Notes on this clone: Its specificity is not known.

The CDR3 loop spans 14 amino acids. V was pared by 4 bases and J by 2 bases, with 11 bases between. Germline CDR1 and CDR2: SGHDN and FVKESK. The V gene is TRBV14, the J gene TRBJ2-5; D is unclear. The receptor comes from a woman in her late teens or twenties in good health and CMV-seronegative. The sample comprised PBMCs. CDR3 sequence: CASSRKVEQETQYF. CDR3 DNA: TGTGCCAGCAGCCGGAAGGTGGAGCAAGAGACCCAGTACTTC.